A single sample is the source of the 6 T cell receptor beta chains below, sequenced in a study of CD8+ T cells in alopecia areata. cDNA prepared by RNA extraction and subsequent reverse transcription served as the template for sequencing. Sequencing was performed with immunoSEQ multiplex PCR; in TCRdb, only in-frame clones are kept and a portion is missing. This sample has around 100,000 clones; around three quarters occur once, and the top ten carry approximately 15%. Treatment meaning: oral pan-JAK inhibitor, 5-10 mg twice daily. This specimen consisted of CD8+ T cells sorted from blood, obtained between weeks 44 and 45, from a patient treated with tofacitinib. All receptors come from a human donor with alopecia areata.

The rearrangement joins TRBV7-3 to TRBJ2-3; D could derive from TRBD1 or TRBD2 (6 bases each). The V gene lost 1 base and the J gene lost 2 bases, with 13 bases spanning the gap. In germline, CDR1 is SGHTA, CDR2 FQGTGA. CDR3 length: 16 residues. The CDR3 region has the DNA TGTGCCAGCAGCTTAAGAGGGGGGACCGTCACAGATACGCAGTATTTT. Protein: CASSLRGGTVTDTQYF. The variable domain in full, completed from reference TRBV7-3 and TRBJ2-3, reads GAGVSQTPSNKVTEKGKYVELRCDPISGHTALYWYRQSLGQGPEFLIYFQGTGAADDSGLPNDRFFAVRPEGSVSTLKIQRTERGDSAVYLCASSLRGGTVTDTQYFGPGTRLTVL.

V is TRBV10-2 and J is TRBJ1-5; D may be TRBD1 (6 bases). V lost 2 bases and J 4 bases, leaving 15 bases between the germline ends. The V gene's germline CDR1 is WSHSY and CDR2 SAAADI. The CDR3 covers 16 residues. CDR3 region: CASSERAGDRNQPQHF. The CDR3 nucleotides are TGCGCCAGCAGTGAGAGGGCAGGGGACCGTAATCAGCCCCAGCATTTT.

This chain links TRBV6-5 with TRBJ1-5, with D perhaps matching TRBD1 (5 bases). The CDR3 runs to 13 residues. The germline V gene encodes CDR1 MNHEY and CDR2 SVGAGI. V dropped 9 bases and J dropped 11 bases, with 20 bases sitting between them. CDR3 bases: TGTGCCAGTTCGGGAACACTCGGGGGGGCCCAGCATTTT. It yields the protein CASSGTLGGAQHF.

This sequence joins TRBV6-5 and TRBJ1-1; no clear D gene. This CDR3 spans 13 amino acids. V lost 2 bases and J lost 8, with 12 bases in between. Per the germline V gene, CDR1 is MNHEY and CDR2 is SVGAGI. The CDR3 is CASSYDGRIEAFF. The CDR3 DNA follows: TGTGCCAGCAGTTACGATGGTAGGATCGAAGCTTTCTTT.

J is TRBJ2-6 and V is TRBV7-9; D is tentatively TRBD1 or TRBD2 (6 bases each). In germline, CDR1 is SEHNR, CDR2 FQNEAQ (reference sequence). Trimming took off 6 bases at V and 0 bases at J, with 21 bases between the two ends. The CDR3 is 19 amino acids. This chain's CDR3 is CASSSPGATHNSGANVLTF. As DNA, the CDR3 is TGTGCCAGCAGTTCCCCGGGGGCTACCCACAACTCTGGGGCCAACGTCCTGACTTTC.

This rearrangement joins TRBV4-3 to TRBJ2-7, with TRBD1 matching 7 bases. Looked up from germline, CDR1 is LGHNA and CDR2 is YSLEER. J gave up 2 bases and V 3 bases, and 7 bases lay outside the gene matches. The CDR3 covers 15 residues. This CDR3 is CASSQARQGAYEQYF. DNA of the CDR3: TGCGCCAGCAGCCAGGCCAGGCAGGGGGCCTACGAGCAGTACTTC.